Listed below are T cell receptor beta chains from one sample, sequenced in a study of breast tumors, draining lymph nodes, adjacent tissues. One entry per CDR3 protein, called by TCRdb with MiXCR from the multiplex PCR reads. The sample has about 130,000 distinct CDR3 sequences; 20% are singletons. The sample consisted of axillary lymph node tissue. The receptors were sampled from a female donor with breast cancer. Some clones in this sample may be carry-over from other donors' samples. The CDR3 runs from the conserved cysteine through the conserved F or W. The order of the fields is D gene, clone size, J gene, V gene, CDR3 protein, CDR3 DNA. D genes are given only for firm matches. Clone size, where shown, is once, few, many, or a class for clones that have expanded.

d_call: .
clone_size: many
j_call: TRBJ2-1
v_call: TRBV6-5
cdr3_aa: CASSYGVEQFF
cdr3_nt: TGTGCCAGCAGTTACGGGGTAGAGCAGTTCTTC

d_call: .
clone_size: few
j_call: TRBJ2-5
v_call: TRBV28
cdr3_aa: CASSWRVGTQYF
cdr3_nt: TGTGCCAGCAGTTGGCGGGTGGGGACCCAGTACTTC

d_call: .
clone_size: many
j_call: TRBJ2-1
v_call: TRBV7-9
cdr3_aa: CASSIGGSYGDEQFF
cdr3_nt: TGTGCCAGCAGTATAGGGGGAAGTTATGGGGATGAGCAGTTCTTC

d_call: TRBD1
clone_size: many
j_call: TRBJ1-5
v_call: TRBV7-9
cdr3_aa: CASSRGQGNQPQHF
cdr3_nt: TGTGCCAGCAGCCGAGGACAGGGCAATCAGCCCCAGCATTTT

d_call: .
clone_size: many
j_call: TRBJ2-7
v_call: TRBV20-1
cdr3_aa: CSATRTREQYF
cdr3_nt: TGCAGTGCTACCAGGACCCGCGAGCAGTACTTC

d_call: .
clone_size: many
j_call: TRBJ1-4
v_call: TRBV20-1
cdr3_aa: CSARGDTAATNEKLFF
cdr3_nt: TGCAGTGCTAGAGGAGACACGGCGGCAACTAATGAAAAACTGTTTTTT

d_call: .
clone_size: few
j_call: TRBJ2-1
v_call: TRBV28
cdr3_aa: CASMGHPRREQFF
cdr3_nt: TGTGCCAGTATGGGACACCCGAGGAGGGAGCAGTTCTTC

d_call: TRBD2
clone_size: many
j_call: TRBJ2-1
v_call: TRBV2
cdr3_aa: CASGRLATSEQFF
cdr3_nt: TGTGCCAGCGGAAGACTAGCGACGTCTGAGCAGTTCTTC

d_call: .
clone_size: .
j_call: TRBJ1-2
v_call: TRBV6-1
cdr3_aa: CASSSGGRGWDGYTF
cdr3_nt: TGTGCCAGCAGTAGCGGGGGGAGGGGGTGGGATGGCTACACCTTC

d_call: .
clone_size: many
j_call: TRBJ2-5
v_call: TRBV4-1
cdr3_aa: CASSQVGSSQTQYF
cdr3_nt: TGCGCCAGCAGCCAAGTTGGCAGTTCCCAGACCCAGTACTTC

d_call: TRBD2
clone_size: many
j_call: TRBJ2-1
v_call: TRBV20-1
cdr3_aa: CSADRTSGNDEQFF
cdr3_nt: TGCAGTGCTGATAGGACTAGCGGGAACGATGAGCAGTTCTTC

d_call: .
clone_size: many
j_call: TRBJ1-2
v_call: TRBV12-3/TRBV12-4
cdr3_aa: CASSWVQGGGYTF
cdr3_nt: TGTGCCAGCAGTTGGGTCCAAGGGGGTGGCTACACCTTC

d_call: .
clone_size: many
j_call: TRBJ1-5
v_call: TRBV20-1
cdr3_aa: CSARDLQGLGNQPQHF
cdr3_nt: TGCAGTGCTAGAGATCTACAGGGTTTAGGCAATCAGCCCCAGCATTTT

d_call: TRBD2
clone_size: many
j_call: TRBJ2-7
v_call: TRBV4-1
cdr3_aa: CASSQGPGTSGSSYEQYF
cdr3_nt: TGCGCCAGCAGCCAAGGGCCCGGGACTAGCGGGAGCTCCTACGAGCAGTACTTC

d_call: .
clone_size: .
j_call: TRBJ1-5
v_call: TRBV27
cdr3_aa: CASRGGRRNQPQHF
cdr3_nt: TGTGCCAGCAGGGGGGGACGCCGCAATCAGCCCCAGCATTTT

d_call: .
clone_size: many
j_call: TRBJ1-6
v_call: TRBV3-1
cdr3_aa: CASSPDTSPSPLHF
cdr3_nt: TGTGCCAGCAGCCCGGACACTAGTCCGTCACCCCTCCACTTT

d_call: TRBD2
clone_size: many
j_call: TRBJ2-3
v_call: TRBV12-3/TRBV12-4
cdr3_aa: CASSSATGLAGIADTQYF
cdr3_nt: TGTGCCAGCAGTTCAGCAACCGGACTAGCGGGGATTGCAGATACGCAGTATTTT

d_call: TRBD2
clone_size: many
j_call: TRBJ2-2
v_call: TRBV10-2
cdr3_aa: CASSGPAGGRTGELFF
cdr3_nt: TGCGCCAGCAGTGGTCCTGCGGGGGGACGGACCGGGGAGCTGTTTTTT

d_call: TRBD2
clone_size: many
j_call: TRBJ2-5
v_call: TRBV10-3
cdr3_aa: CAISVGLREQTQYF
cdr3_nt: TGTGCCATCAGCGTGGGACTACGAGAACAGACCCAGTACTTC

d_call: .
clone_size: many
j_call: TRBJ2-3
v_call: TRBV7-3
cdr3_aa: CASSLMAEDTQYF
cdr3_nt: TGTGCCAGCAGCTTAATGGCAGAAGATACGCAGTATTTT

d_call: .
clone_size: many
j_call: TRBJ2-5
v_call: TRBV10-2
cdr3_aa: CASTTTRGTQYF
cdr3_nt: TGCGCCAGCACCACCACGAGAGGGACCCAGTACTTC

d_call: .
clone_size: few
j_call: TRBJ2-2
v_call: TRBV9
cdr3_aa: CASTPYRASNTGELFF
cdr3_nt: TGTGCCAGCACCCCCTACAGGGCATCGAACACCGGGGAGCTGTTTTTT

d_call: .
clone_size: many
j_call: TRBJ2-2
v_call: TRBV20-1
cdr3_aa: CSARATEGRGELFF
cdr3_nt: TGCAGTGCTAGAGCCACGGAGGGCCGGGGGGAGCTGTTTTTT

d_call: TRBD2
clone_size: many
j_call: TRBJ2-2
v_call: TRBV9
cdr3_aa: CASSVDGLAGNTGELFF
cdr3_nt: TGTGCCAGCAGCGTAGACGGGCTAGCGGGGAACACCGGGGAGCTGTTTTTT

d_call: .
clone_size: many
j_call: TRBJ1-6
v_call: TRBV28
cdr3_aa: CASSFMASPLHF
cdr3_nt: TGTGCCAGCAGTTTTATGGCCTCACCCCTCCACTTT

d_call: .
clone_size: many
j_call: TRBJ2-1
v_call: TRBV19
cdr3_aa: CASSKDNRPFF
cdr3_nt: TGTGCCAGTAGCAAAGACAATAGACCGTTCTTC

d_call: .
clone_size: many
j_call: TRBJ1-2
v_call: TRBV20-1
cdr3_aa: CSARLGESGYTF
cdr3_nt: TGCAGTGCTAGACTTGGGGAAAGTGGCTACACCTTC

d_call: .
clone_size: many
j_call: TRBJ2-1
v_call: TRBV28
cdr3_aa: CASSLLGDEQFF
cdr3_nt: TGTGCCAGCAGTTTACTCGGCGATGAGCAGTTCTTC

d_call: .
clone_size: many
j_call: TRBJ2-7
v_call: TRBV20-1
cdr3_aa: CSAKTRLALSYEQYF
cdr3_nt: TGCAGTGCAAAGACCCGGCTAGCTCTTTCCTACGAGCAGTACTTC

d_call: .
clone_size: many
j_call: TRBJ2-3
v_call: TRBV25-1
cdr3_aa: CASSPTGGATQYF
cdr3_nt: TGTGCCAGCAGTCCCACGGGTGGAGCTACGCAGTATTTT

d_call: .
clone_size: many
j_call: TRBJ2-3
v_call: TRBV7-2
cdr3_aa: CASSTDGDTQYF
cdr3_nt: TGTGCCAGCAGCACAGACGGAGATACGCAGTATTTT

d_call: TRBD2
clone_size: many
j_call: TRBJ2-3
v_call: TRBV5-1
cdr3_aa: CASSPGPSGSTDTQYF
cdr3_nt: TGCGCCAGCAGCCCCGGGCCTAGCGGCAGCACAGATACGCAGTATTTT

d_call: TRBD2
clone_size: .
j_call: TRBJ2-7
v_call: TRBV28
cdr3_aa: CASSLPSGSYEQYF
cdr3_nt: TGTGCCAGCAGTTTACCTAGCGGGTCCTACGAGCAGTACTTC